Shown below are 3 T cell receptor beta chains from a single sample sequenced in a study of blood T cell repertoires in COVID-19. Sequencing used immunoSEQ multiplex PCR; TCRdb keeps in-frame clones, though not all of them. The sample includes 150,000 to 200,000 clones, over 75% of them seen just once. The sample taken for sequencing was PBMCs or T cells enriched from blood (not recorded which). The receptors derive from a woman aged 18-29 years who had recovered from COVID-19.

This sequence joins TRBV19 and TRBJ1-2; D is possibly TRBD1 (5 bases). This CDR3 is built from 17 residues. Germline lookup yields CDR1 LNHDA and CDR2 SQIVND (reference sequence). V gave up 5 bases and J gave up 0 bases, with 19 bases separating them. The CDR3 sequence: CASSSTGGITANYGYTF. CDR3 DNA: TGTGCCAGTAGTTCGACGGGGGGGATTACGGCTAACTATGGCTACACCTTC.

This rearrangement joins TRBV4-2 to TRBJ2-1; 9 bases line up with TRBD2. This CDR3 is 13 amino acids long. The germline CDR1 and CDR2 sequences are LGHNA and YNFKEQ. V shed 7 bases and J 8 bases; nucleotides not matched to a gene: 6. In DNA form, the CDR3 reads TGTGCCAGCATGGCTAGCGGGACCGATGAGCAGTTCTTC. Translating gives CASMASGTDEQFF.

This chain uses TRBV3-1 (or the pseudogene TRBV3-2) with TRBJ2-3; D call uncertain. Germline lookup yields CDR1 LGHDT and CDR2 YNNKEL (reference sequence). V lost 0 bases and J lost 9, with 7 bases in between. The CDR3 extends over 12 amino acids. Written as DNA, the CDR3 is TGTGCCAGCAGCCAAGACCTCGGGACGCAGTATTTT. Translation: CASSQDLGTQYF.